A single sample is the source of the 18 T cell receptor beta chains below, sequenced in a study of T cell responses to AZD1222 COVID-19 vaccine. Assay used: immunoSEQ multiplex PCR; TCRdb lists only in-frame clones, some missing. The data hold about 61,000 clones, with 81% observed a single time. Sequencing was performed on peripheral blood, taken 28 days after the second AZD1222 dose. All receptors come from an adult who received the AZD1222 COVID-19 vaccine.

The rearrangement joins TRBV5-4 to TRBJ1-1, with D maybe TRBD1 (6 bases). This CDR3 has 14 residues. V lost 4 bases, J lost 6 bases, and 16 bases lay in between. CDR1 SGHNT and CDR2 YYREEE come from the germline V gene (reference sequence). CDR3 sequence reads: CASSETPGVPEAFF. CDR3 nucleotides: TGTGCCAGCAGCGAGACCCCAGGGGTCCCTGAAGCTTTCTTT.

This clone was counted between two and nine times. V usage is TRBV14 and J usage is TRBJ1-3, with D possibly matching TRBD1 (6 bases). V dropped 4 bases and J dropped 0 bases, with 13 bases sitting between them. This CDR3 has 16 residues. CDR1 SGHDN and CDR2 FVKESK come from the germline V gene. The CDR3 DNA follows: TGTGCCAGCAGCCGACGAACGGGGGCCTCTGGAAACACCATATATTTT. Translated, it gives CASSRRTGASGNTIYF.

CDR3 nucleotide sequence: TGTGCCAGCAGTGGCAGATACCAAGAGACCCAGTACTTC. Translated, it gives CASSGRYQETQYF. The V call is TRBV6-2 or TRBV6-3, the J call TRBJ2-5; D gene uncertain. The CDR3 is 13 residues long. Germline values: CDR1 MNHEY, CDR2 SVGEGT. V gave up 5 bases and J gave up 0 bases, with 7 bases separating them.

This chain joins TRBV28 and TRBJ1-2; D is undetermined. Trimming took 5 bases from V and 4 from J, leaving 8 bases between them. The CDR3 totals 12 residues. The V gene's germline CDR1 is MDHEN and CDR2 SYDVKM. CDR3 region: CASSVVTYGYTF. CDR3 DNA: TGTGCCAGCAGTGTCGTAACCTATGGCTACACCTTC.

The V and J genes are TRBV6-1 and TRBJ1-2; 8 bases are a match to TRBD1. The CDR3 loop spans 15 amino acids. Losses at the gene ends were 1 base for V and 4 bases for J; bases not matched to a gene: 5. The germline V gene has CDR1 MNHNS and CDR2 SASEGT. The CDR3 nucleotides read TGTGCCAGCAGTGAAGGGACAGGGTTTTTCTATGGCTACACCTTC. It yields the protein CASSEGTGFFYGYTF.

V usage is TRBV4-1 and J usage is TRBJ1-6; possibly TRBD1 for D (5 bases). V dropped 2 bases and J dropped 7 bases, with 15 bases sitting between them. Germline lookup yields CDR1 MGHRA and CDR2 YSYEKL. The CDR3 runs 16 residues. The CDR3 DNA sequence: TGCGCCAGCAGCCAATCTCCAGGGATTGAGAATTCACCCCTCCACTTT. Translation gives CASSQSPGIENSPLHF.

The chain is built from TRBV28 and TRBJ2-3; the D gene could be TRBD1 or TRBD2 (5 bases each). CDR3 length: 17 residues. Germline V CDR1 and CDR2: MDHEN, SYDVKM. Trimming shortened V by 6 bases and J by 8 bases, and 27 bases separated the two germline ends. The CDR3 bases are TGTGCCAGCAGCGATAATCGGACACCGGGAAGTCTTGGTACGCAGTATTTT. Translating gives CASSDNRTPGSLGTQYF.

The chain couples TRBV5-4 to TRBJ2-7; no firm D call. Between the trimmed V and J ends, which lost 0 bases and 2 bases, there was a span of 9 bases. Germline V CDR1 and CDR2: SGHNT, YYREEE (reference sequence). This CDR3 has 14 amino acids. The CDR3 is CASSLVGFPYEQYF. CDR3 in DNA: TGTGCCAGCAGCTTGGTGGGGTTCCCCTACGAGCAGTACTTC. Filled out from reference TRBV5-4 and TRBJ2-7, the complete variable domain reads ETGVTQSPTHLIKTRGQQVTLRCSSQSGHNTVSWYQQALGQGPQFIFQYYREEENGRGNFPPRFSGLQFPNYSSELNVNALELDDSALYLCASSLVGFPYEQYFGPGTRLTVT.

This chain links TRBV28 with TRBJ1-5; a possible D gene is TRBD1 (5 bases). This CDR3 comprises 15 residues. The germline V and J ends were trimmed by 5 bases and 1 base, with 12 bases remaining between them. Germline values: CDR1 MDHEN, CDR2 SYDVKM. CDR3 nucleotides: TGTGCCAGCAGTCTTGGAGGGGTGAGCAATCAGCCCCAGCATTTT. It encodes CASSLGGVSNQPQHF. Filled out from reference TRBV28 and TRBJ1-5, the complete variable domain reads DVKVTQSSRYLVKRTGEKVFLECVQDMDHENMFWYRQDPGLGLRLIYFSYDVKMKEKGDIPEGYSVSREKKERFSLILESASTNQTSMYLCASSLGGVSNQPQHFGDGTRLSIL.

V is TRBV29-1 and J is TRBJ1-1; TRBD1 is a possible D gene (6 bases). V was shortened by 1 base and J by 5 bases, with 11 bases between the two germline ends. CDR1 is SQVTM and CDR2 is ANQGSEA in the germline V gene. This CDR3 region has 13 residues. DNA of the CDR3: TGCAGCGTTGAAGGGCAGGGGAGAACTGAAGCTTTCTTT. Its protein product is CSVEGQGRTEAFF.

The genes are TRBV3-1 (or the pseudogene TRBV3-2) and TRBJ1-6; TRBD1 is a possible D gene (5 bases). CDR1 and CDR2 from the germline V gene are LGHDT and YNNKEL (reference sequence). Trimming pared 9 bases from V and 5 bases from J, leaving 17 bases between. This CDR3 has 15 amino acids. CDR3 amino acids: CASRPGRANNSPLHF. The CDR3 region has the DNA TGTGCCAGTCGCCCGGGCAGGGCCAATAATTCACCCCTCCACTTT.

The chain uses TRBV28 and TRBJ1-5; TRBD1 is a possible D gene (6 bases). This CDR3 spans 16 amino acids. Trimming pared 6 bases from V and 3 bases from J, leaving 18 bases between. Germline values: CDR1 MDHEN, CDR2 SYDVKM. This chain's CDR3 is CASRIWGRHTNQPQHF. The CDR3 DNA sequence: TGTGCCAGCAGGATCTGGGGGCGTCATACCAATCAGCCCCAGCATTTT.

The rearrangement uses TRBV6-5 and TRBJ1-1; 7 bases align to TRBD1. CDR1 is MNHEY, CDR2 SVGAGI, per germline. Trimming at V came to 0 bases and at J to 1 base, leaving 5 bases not matched to a gene. The CDR3 consists of 16 residues. CDR3 nucleotides: TGTGCCAGCAGTTACTCGGTCGAGGGGGCGAACACTGAAGCTTTCTTT. Translated, it gives CASSYSVEGANTEAFF.

With regard to this clone: The same CDR3 is also encoded by other DNA sequences in this sample. The V call is TRBV9, the J call TRBJ2-1, with D perhaps TRBD1 or TRBD2 (5 bases each). The CDR3 runs 15 residues. Trimming took off 0 bases at V and 2 bases at J, with 9 bases between the two ends. Germline V CDR1 and CDR2: SGDLS, YYNGEE. CDR3 bases: TGTGCCAGCAGCGTAGGGGGGACGACCTACAATGAGCAGTTCTTC. Encoded protein: CASSVGGTTYNEQFF. Complete variable domain (other parts from reference TRBV9 and TRBJ2-1): DSGVTQTPKHLITATGQRVTLRCSPRSGDLSVYWYQQSLDQGLQFLIQYYNGEERAKGNILERFSAQQFPDLHSELNLSSLELGDSALYFCASSVGGTTYNEQFFGPGTRLTVL.

The chain carries TRBV6-5 and TRBJ2-7; tentative D call: TRBD1 (6 bases). V was pared by 7 bases and J by 2 bases, with 15 bases between. Germline V lookup: CDR1 MNHEY, CDR2 SVGAGI. The CDR3 contains 14 residues. The CDR3 loop is CASTKIGGAYEQYF. The CDR3 DNA reads as TGTGCCAGCACGAAAATAGGGGGTGCCTACGAGCAGTACTTC.

J is TRBJ2-1 and V is TRBV11-2; D gene uncertain. Trimming cost V 4 bases and J 12 bases, with 13 bases left between them. The germline V gene encodes CDR1 SGHAT and CDR2 FQNNGV. The CDR3 is made up of 12 amino acids. The DNA of the CDR3 is TGTGCCAGCAGCTCACGACCCGCGGTGCAGTTCTTC. It translates to CASSSRPAVQFF. Full variable domain (remainder filled in from reference TRBV11-2 and TRBJ2-1): EAGVAQSPRYKIIEKRQSVAFWCNPISGHATLYWYQQILGQGPKLLIQFQNNGVVDDSQLPKDRFSAERLKGVDSTLKIQPAKLEDSAVYLCASSSRPAVQFFGPGTRLTVL.

The chain employs TRBV6-5 and TRBJ2-7; no firm D call. Trimming shortened V by 5 bases and J by 3 bases, and 8 bases separated the two germline ends. CDR1 and CDR2 from the germline V gene are MNHEY and SVGAGI. This CDR3 contains 12 residues. DNA for the CDR3: TGTGCCAGCAGTCCACAAGGCTACGAGCAGTACTTC. It encodes CASSPQGYEQYF.

J is TRBJ2-7 and V is TRBV27; 8 bases agree with TRBD1. The CDR3 has 15 amino acids. The V and J ends lost 0 bases and 6 bases, in that order; junction bases with no gene match: 7. Germline CDR1 and CDR2: MNHEY and SMNVEV (reference sequence). DNA of the CDR3: TGTGCCAGCAGTTTATCTAGCAGGGGGCTTAGCGAGCAGTACTTC. Its protein product is CASSLSSRGLSEQYF.